This T cell receptor beta chain was profiled in a study of shared clonotypes between healthy human individuals. For the study at large: Each donor had three CD4 naive, three CD4 memory, two CD8 naive and one CD8 memory plate. Study-wide points: Lower generation probabilities were found for non-shared clonotypes than for those shared by all four donors.

Clones were sequenced by immunoSEQ multiplex PCR, and TCRdb holds only the in-frame ones, with some missing. Here the sample spans 2 million to 2.5 million clones, over 85% being singletons. Both subsets, CD45RA+ naive and CD45RA-negative memory, were split from the CD4+ cells. For this clone: Its target is unknown.

From germline, CDR1 is SGHNT and CDR2 YYREEE (reference sequence). Trimming took 0 bases from V and 6 from J, leaving 10 bases between them. CDR3 length: 14 residues. The chain couples TRBV5-4 to TRBJ2-1, with unresolved D. The clonotype was recovered from a young man in good health. Some clones in this sample may be carry-over from other donors' samples. The sequenced sample consisted of naive CD4+ T cells from PBMCs. Subset described: CD45RA+ positively selected. The CDR3 spells CASSLALPSNEQFF. Written as DNA, the CDR3 is TGTGCCAGCAGCTTGGCCCTCCCGAGCAATGAGCAGTTCTTC.